This paragraph covers one T cell receptor (beta chain) sequence. What it binds is unknown. The library came from three nested PCR rounds adapted from ARM-PCR protocols. Each CDR3 protein is one row after TCRdb ran MiXCR on the multiplex PCR reads. The sample lists 75,000 to 80,000 distinct CDR3 sequences, just over 75% seen once, with around two fifths in the top ten. This entry belongs to a study of tumor and adjacent non-tumor tissue in lung cancer. Study outcomes and limitations: Significantly higher TCR diversity was found in tumor than normal lung.

No cell sorting was done before RNA was extracted from the tissue. More than 3 cm separated this lung sample from the edge of the tumor. V lost 5 bases, J lost 3 bases, and 21 bases lay in between. The CDR3 totals 17 residues. This TCR was recovered from a man between 65 and 80 years old with non-small cell lung cancer. The rearrangement joins TRBV12-3 or TRBV12-4 to TRBJ2-3, with D perhaps being TRBD1 or TRBD2 (6 bases each). Sequences were obtained from distant non-tumor lung tissue. The CDR3 DNA is TGTGCCAGCAGTCCAAGACTAGGGGGGATCCGAACAGATACGCAGTATTTT. Translating it yields CASSPRLGGIRTDTQYF.